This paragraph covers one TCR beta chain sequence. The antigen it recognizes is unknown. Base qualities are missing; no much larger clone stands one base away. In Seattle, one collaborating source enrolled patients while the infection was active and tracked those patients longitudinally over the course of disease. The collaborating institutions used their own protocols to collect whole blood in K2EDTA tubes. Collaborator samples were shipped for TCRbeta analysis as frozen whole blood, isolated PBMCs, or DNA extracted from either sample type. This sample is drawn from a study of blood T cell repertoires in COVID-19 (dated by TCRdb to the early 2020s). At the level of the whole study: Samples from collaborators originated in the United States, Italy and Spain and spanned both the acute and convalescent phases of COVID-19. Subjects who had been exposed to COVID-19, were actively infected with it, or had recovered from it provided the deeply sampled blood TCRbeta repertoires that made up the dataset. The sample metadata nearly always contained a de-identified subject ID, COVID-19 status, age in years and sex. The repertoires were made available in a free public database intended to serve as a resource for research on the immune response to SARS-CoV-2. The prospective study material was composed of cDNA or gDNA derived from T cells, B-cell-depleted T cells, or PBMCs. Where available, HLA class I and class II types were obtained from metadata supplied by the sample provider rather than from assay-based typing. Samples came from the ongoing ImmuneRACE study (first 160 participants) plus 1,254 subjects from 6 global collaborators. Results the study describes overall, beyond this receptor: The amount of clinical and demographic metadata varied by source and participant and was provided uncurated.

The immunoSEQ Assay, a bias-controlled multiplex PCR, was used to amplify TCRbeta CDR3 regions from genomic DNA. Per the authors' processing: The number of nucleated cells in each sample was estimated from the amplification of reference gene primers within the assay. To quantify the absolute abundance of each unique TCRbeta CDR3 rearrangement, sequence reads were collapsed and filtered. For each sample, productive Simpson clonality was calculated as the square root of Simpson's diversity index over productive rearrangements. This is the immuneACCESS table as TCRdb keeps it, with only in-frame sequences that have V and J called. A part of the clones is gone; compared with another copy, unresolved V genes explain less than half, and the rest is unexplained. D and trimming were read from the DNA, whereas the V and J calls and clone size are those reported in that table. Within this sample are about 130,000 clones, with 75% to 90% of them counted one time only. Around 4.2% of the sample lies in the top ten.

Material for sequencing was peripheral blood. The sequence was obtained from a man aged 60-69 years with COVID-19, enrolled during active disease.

The nucleotides read TGCGCCAGCAGCTTGGCCCCGTCAACTAATGAAAAACTGTTTTTT. It is translated as CASSLAPSTNEKLFF. The sequence is built from TRBV5-1 and TRBJ1-4; no D gene call is confident. V was cut back by 0 bases and J by 0 bases, leaving a gap of 6 bases between them. The germline V gene supplies CDR1 SGHRS and CDR2 YFSETQ. The CDR3 goes from the cysteine to the phenylalanine over 15 residues. CDR3 DNA only is kept here, 45 bases in frame from base 1.